One and the same sample provided the 23 T cell receptor beta chains below, sequenced in a study of CD8+ T cells in alopecia areata. Specimens obtained from alopecia areata patients comprised lesional scalp punch biopsies and peripheral blood. Sequencing relied on a cDNA template that was reverse transcribed from extracted RNA. TCRdb's table, derived via immunoSEQ multiplex PCR, lists solely in-frame clones and lacks some. The sample yields 12,000 or so clones, around 60% seen once. Input material: skin. Receptors were obtained from a human donor with alopecia areata.

V gene TRBV27 combines with J gene TRBJ1-5; D uncertain. The germline V gene has CDR1 MNHEY and CDR2 SMNVEV (reference sequence). The CDR3 covers 13 residues. Trimming left V 6 bases short and J 6 bases short, with 12 bases between. CDR3 protein: CASSRGAFQPQHF. CDR3 bases: TGTGCCAGCAGCCGAGGCGCCTTTCAGCCCCAGCATTTT.

There are a few counts of this clone. The rearrangement uses TRBV6-1 and TRBJ2-2, with no clear D. The CDR3 is 14 residues long. Trimming removed 3 bases at V and 6 bases at J, with 11 bases between. Germline V gene sequence: CDR1 MNHNS, CDR2 SASEGT. CDR3 amino acids: CASSDYIEAGELFF. As DNA, the CDR3 is TGTGCCAGCAGTGACTATATTGAGGCCGGGGAGCTGTTTTTT.

The table lists this clone with a count of one. V is TRBV15 and J is TRBJ2-7; 9 positions match TRBD1. V lost 4 bases to trimming and J lost 9 bases; unmatched junction nucleotides: 13. This CDR3 contains 15 residues. Germline CDR1 is LNHNV and CDR2 is YYDKDF (reference sequence). The CDR3 loop is CATSKLDRGGFGQYF. DNA of the CDR3: TGTGCCACCAGCAAATTGGACAGGGGAGGATTTGGGCAGTACTTC.

CDR3: CASSSWGPTDTQYF. CDR3 nucleotide sequence: TGTGCCAGCAGCTCGTGGGGCCCCACAGATACGCAGTATTTT. The chain has TRBV7-9 and TRBJ2-3; perhaps TRBD1 as D (5 bases). Germline CDR1 reads SEHNR; CDR2 reads FQNEAQ (reference sequence). CDR3 length equals 14 residues. V gave up 4 bases and J gave up 2 bases, with 10 bases separating them.

The rearrangement uses TRBV7-2 and TRBJ2-1, with D uncertain. Trimming removed 1 base at V and 6 bases at J, with 10 bases between. CDR3 size: 14 residues. Germline CDR1 reads SGHTA; CDR2 reads FQGNSA. The CDR3 spells CASSLVGGPNEQFF. The CDR3 DNA follows: TGTGCCAGCAGCTTAGTTGGTGGTCCCAATGAGCAGTTCTTC.

The CDR3 DNA follows: TGTGCCAGCAGCCAACCCGGGGATAATGAGCAGTTCTTC. The encoded protein is CASSQPGDNEQFF. The chain is built from TRBV4-2 and TRBJ2-1, with D possibly being TRBD2 (5 bases). The CDR3 is 13 residues long. Germline V CDR1 and CDR2: LGHNA, YNFKEQ. V lost 2 bases, J lost 7 bases, and 9 bases lay in between.

This clone was recorded once. The gene calls are TRBV30 and TRBJ2-7; no firm D call. This CDR3 region has 11 residues. Germline V gives CDR1 GTSNPN, CDR2 SVGIG (reference sequence). V lost 3 bases and J lost 2, with 5 bases in between. CDR3 region: CAWSPAYEQYF. The CDR3 nucleotides read TGTGCCTGGAGCCCTGCCTACGAGCAGTACTTC.

There are a few counts of this clone. The chain employs TRBV29-1 and TRBJ1-2; 9 nucleotides agree with TRBD1. The CDR3 contains 13 residues. V lost 6 bases, J lost 4 bases, and 6 bases stayed unmatched. Germline V lookup: CDR1 SQVTM, CDR2 ANQGSEA. The CDR3 bases are TGCAGCGTCACCACAGGGGGCGTCTATGGCTACACCTTC. Protein: CSVTTGGVYGYTF.

This clone was picked up a small number of times. The chain carries TRBV25-1 and TRBJ1-6, with D perhaps matching TRBD1 (5 bases). This CDR3 is 14 amino acids long. Deletions cut 5 bases from V and 7 bases from J, with 12 bases between. CDR1 and CDR2 from the germline V gene are MGHDK and SYGVNS. This chain's CDR3 is CASSWGGANSPLHF. The CDR3 DNA follows: TGTGCCAGCAGTTGGGGGGGAGCCAATTCACCCCTCCACTTT.

The chain recombines TRBV5-1 with TRBJ1-1; D perhaps matches TRBD1 (5 bases). There are 15 residues in the CDR3. Trimming removed 0 bases from V and 2 bases from J, with 11 bases in between. Germline CDR1 reads SGHRS; CDR2 reads YFSETQ. The CDR3 sequence is CASSLGTQGNTEAFF. Written as DNA, the CDR3 is TGCGCCAGCAGCTTGGGGACTCAGGGAAACACTGAAGCTTTCTTT.

The genes are TRBV2 and TRBJ2-3, with no clear D. V lost 4 bases, J lost 2 bases, and 7 bases lay in between. The germline CDR1 and CDR2 sequences are SNHLY and FYNNEI. The length of the CDR3 is 13 residues. The CDR3 protein is CASSVLITDTQYF. The CDR3 region has the DNA TGTGCCAGCAGTGTCCTAATCACAGATACGCAGTATTTT.

This clone was seen once. This rearrangement joins TRBV18 to TRBJ1-2; D gene ambiguous. V lost 2 bases to trimming and J lost 4 bases, with 14 bases between them. The CDR3 is 15 residues long. Looked up from germline, CDR1 is KGHSH and CDR2 is LQKENI. CDR3 in amino acids: CASSPGGRAVYGYTF. For the CDR3, the DNA is TGTGCCAGCTCACCAGGTGGACGAGCTGTCTATGGCTACACCTTC.

This clone was recorded a few times. This chain links TRBV7-3 with TRBJ2-6; no clear D. The CDR3 is made up of 20 amino acids. Germline values: CDR1 SGHTA, CDR2 FQGTGA. Trimming removed 1 base from V and 0 bases from J, with 19 bases in between. CDR3 region: CASSLKGSGSIISGANVLTF. CDR3 coding DNA: TGTGCCAGCAGCTTAAAAGGGTCAGGATCGATAATCTCTGGGGCCAACGTCCTGACTTTC.

The chain carries TRBV19 and TRBJ2-3; D is uncertain. Trimming took 5 bases from V and 0 from J, leaving 9 bases between them. There are 14 residues in the CDR3. The V gene's germline CDR1 is LNHDA and CDR2 SQIVND (reference sequence). The CDR3 nucleotides read TGTGCCAGTAGTGCCCGATCGAGCACAGATACGCAGTATTTT. Translation gives CASSARSSTDTQYF.

This chain uses TRBV2 with TRBJ2-1; possibly TRBD2 for D (7 bases). V dropped 8 bases and J dropped 5 bases, with 13 bases sitting between them. Germline V gene lookup returns CDR1 SNHLY and CDR2 FYNNEI. The CDR3 is made up of 13 amino acids. CDR3 loop: CASSRGGNNEQFF. The DNA of the CDR3 is TGTGCCAGCTCGAGGGGGGGGAACAATGAGCAGTTCTTC.

The chain links TRBV27 to TRBJ1-6; TRBD1 matches 8 bases. The CDR3 is 13 residues long. CDR1 MNHEY and CDR2 SMNVEV come from the germline V gene (reference sequence). Trimming took 10 bases from V and 7 from J; bases not matched to a gene: 6. The CDR3 is CATTGTGNSPLHF. The CDR3 DNA follows: TGTGCCACCACCGGGACAGGCAATTCACCCCTCCACTTT.

V is TRBV28 and J is TRBJ1-4; 9 bases match TRBD1. With V trimmed by 6 bases and J by 7 bases, 9 bases remained unmatched. The CDR3 is made up of 15 amino acids. The germline V gene has CDR1 MDHEN and CDR2 SYDVKM. CDR3 loop: CASSPDRGLAEKLFF. CDR3 nucleotides: TGTGCCAGCAGCCCGGACAGGGGATTGGCTGAAAAACTGTTTTTT.

The rearrangement joins TRBV7-9 to TRBJ2-5, with D unresolved. V was pared by 0 bases and J by 1 base, with 9 bases between. From germline, CDR1 is SEHNR and CDR2 FQNEAQ (reference sequence). The CDR3 contains 15 residues. The CDR3 DNA is TGTGCCAGCAGCTTAGCGGCCCAATTCCAAGAGACCCAGTACTTC. The encoded protein is CASSLAAQFQETQYF.

The J gene is TRBJ2-1, the V gene TRBV30, with 10 nucleotides matching TRBD2. The CDR3 is made up of 15 amino acids. V gave up 3 bases and J gave up 4 bases; unmatched junction bases: 6. Per the germline V gene, CDR1 is GTSNPN and CDR2 is SVGIG (reference sequence). Here the CDR3 reads CAWRGLAGAYNEQFF. CDR3 bases: TGTGCCTGGAGGGGGCTAGCGGGGGCATACAATGAGCAGTTCTTC.

The table lists this clone with a few counts. V gene TRBV7-8 combines with J gene TRBJ2-7; D might be TRBD1 (5 bases). V lost 5 bases and J 2 bases, leaving 19 bases between the germline ends. Germline V lookup: CDR1 SGHVS, CDR2 FQNEAQ. This CDR3 is built from 16 residues. The CDR3 reads CASSLEFTGTTYEQYF. The CDR3 DNA reads as TGTGCCAGCAGCCTAGAATTTACAGGTACCACCTACGAGCAGTACTTC.

CDR3 residues: CASSPTGRGNEQFF. The DNA for the CDR3 is TGTGCCAGTAGCCCGACCGGGAGGGGCAATGAGCAGTTCTTC. The chain is built from TRBV19 and TRBJ2-1, with 8 bases that match TRBD2. V dropped 6 bases and J dropped 6; count of bases not matched to a gene: 7. This CDR3 has 14 amino acids. CDR1 LNHDA and CDR2 SQIVND come from the germline V gene (reference sequence).

This chain connects TRBV5-1 to TRBJ2-3, with 7 bases aligning to TRBD1. Germline V gene sequence: CDR1 SGHRS, CDR2 YFSETQ. V lost 0 bases and J lost 2; bases outside the gene matches: 6. This CDR3 contains 16 residues. This CDR3 is CASSLGWDSITDTQYF. CDR3 nucleotides: TGCGCCAGCAGCTTGGGTTGGGACAGCATCACAGATACGCAGTATTTT.

This clone is medium-sized within its sample. In DNA form, the CDR3 reads TGTGCCAGCAGCAGACTTGGCGGAGGAATTAGCACAGATACGCAGTATTTT. Translating it yields CASSRLGGGISTDTQYF. The V gene is TRBV7-9, the J gene TRBJ2-3, with D tentatively TRBD2 (5 bases). Trimming removed 5 bases at V and 0 bases at J, with 18 bases between. Per germline, CDR1 SEHNR and CDR2 FQNEAQ (reference sequence). This CDR3 is 17 amino acids long.